The entry that follows covers one T cell receptor (beta chain) sequence. Its antigen is still unknown. The CDR3 extends over 14 amino acids. Trimming stripped 5 bases from V and 8 bases from J, with 15 bases between. The germline CDR1 and CDR2 sequences are PRHDT and FYEKMQ (reference sequence). Libraries were prepared by immunoSEQ multiplex PCR; TCRdb keeps only in-frame clonotypes and omits some of them. The data contain over 95,000 clones, roughly 60% of them singletons. The data belong to a study of cytotoxic CD8 clonotypes in ibrutinib-treated CLL. Points from the study as a whole: On treatment, the uncommon public clonotypes contracted or remained stable.

V is TRBV13 and J is TRBJ1-4; possibly TRBD1 for D (6 bases). The material sequenced was PBMCs, taken after 24 months of ibrutinib treatment. The TCR was taken from a human donor with chronic lymphocytic leukemia. The CDR3 loop reads CASSPTGPQEKLFF. The CDR3 bases are TGTGCCAGCAGCCCGACAGGACCCCAAGAAAAACTGTTTTTT. Filled out from reference TRBV13 and TRBJ1-4, the complete variable domain reads AAGVIQSPRHLIKEKRETATLKCYPIPRHDTVYWYQQGPGQDPQFLISFYEKMQSDKGSIPDRFSAQQFSDYHSELNMSSLELGDSALYFCASSPTGPQEKLFFGSGTQLSVL.